This T cell receptor (beta chain) was sequenced in a study of CD8 T cells in ankylosing spondylitis. Study findings and constraints: Made up of eight highly homologous variants, a TCR beta motif appeared characteristic of ankylosing spondylitis blood.

The V gene lost 4 bases and the J gene lost 3 bases, with 12 bases spanning the gap. Germline values: CDR1 SQVTM, CDR2 ANQGSEA. The CDR3 extends over 13 amino acids. Worth noting for this clonotype: What it recognizes is unknown.

Quantitative 5'-RACE with molecular barcodes produced the TCR beta libraries. TCRdb redid the calling of the 5' RACE reads with MiXCR, one entry per CDR3 protein. There are around 540,000 distinct CDR3 sequences in the sample; over 9.5% occur only once, and approximately 6.2% lies in the top ten. This sequence joins TRBV29-1 and TRBJ1-1, with D unclear. The sequence was collected from a male donor with ankylosing spondylitis. The sequencing input was blood, either unsorted or a sorted T cell fraction (not recorded which). CDR3: CSVGQDRDTEAFF. As DNA, the CDR3 is TGCAGCGTTGGCCAGGATAGGGACACTGAAGCTTTCTTT.